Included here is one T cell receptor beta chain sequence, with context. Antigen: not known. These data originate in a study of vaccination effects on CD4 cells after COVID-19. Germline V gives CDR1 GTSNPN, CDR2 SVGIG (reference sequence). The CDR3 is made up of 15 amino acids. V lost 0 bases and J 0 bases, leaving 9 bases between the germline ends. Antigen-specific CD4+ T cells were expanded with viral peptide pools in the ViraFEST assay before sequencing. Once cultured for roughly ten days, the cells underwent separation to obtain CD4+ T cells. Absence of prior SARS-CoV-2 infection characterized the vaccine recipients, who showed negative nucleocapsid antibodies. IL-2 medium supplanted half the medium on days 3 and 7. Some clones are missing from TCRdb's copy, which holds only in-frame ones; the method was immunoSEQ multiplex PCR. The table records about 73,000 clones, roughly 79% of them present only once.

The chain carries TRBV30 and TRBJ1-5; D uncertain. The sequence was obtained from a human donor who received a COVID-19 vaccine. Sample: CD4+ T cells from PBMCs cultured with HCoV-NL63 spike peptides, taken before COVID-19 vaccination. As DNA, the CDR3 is TGTGCCTGGAGTGTACGCCAGTATAGCAATCAGCCCCAGCATTTT. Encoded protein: CAWSVRQYSNQPQHF. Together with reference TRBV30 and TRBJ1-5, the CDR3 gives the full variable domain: SQTIHQWPATLVQPVGSPLSLECTVEGTSNPNLYWYRQAAGRGLQLLFYSVGIGQISSEVPQNLSASRPQDRQFILSSKKLLLSDSGFYLCAWSVRQYSNQPQHFGDGTRLSIL.